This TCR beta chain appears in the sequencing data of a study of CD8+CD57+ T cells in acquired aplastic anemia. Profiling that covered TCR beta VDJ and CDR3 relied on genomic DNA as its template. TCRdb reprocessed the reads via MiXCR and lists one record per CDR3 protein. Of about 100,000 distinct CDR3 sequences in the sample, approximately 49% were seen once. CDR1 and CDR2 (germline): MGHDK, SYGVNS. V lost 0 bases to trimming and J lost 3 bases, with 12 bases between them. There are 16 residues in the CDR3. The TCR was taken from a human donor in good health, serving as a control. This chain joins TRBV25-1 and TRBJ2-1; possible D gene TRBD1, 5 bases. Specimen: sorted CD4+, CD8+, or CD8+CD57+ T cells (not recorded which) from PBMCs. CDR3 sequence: CASSEYQGVNYNEQFF. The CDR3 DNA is TGTGCCAGCAGTGAATATCAAGGGGTCAACTACAATGAGCAGTTCTTC.